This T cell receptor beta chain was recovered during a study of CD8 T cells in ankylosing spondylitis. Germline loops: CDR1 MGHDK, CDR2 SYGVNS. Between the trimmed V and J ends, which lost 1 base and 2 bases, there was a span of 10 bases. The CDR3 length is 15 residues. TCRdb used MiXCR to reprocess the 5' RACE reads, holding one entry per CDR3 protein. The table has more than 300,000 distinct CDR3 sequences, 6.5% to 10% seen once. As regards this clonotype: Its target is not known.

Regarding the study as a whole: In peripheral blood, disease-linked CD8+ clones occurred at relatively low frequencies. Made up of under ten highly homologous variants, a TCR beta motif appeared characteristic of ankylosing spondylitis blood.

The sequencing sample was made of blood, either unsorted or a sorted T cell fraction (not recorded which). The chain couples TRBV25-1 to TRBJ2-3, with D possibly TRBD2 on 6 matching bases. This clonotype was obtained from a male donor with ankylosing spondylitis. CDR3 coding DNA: TGTGCCAGCAGTGAATTTGCGGGATACACAGATACGCAGTATTTT. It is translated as CASSEFAGYTDTQYF.